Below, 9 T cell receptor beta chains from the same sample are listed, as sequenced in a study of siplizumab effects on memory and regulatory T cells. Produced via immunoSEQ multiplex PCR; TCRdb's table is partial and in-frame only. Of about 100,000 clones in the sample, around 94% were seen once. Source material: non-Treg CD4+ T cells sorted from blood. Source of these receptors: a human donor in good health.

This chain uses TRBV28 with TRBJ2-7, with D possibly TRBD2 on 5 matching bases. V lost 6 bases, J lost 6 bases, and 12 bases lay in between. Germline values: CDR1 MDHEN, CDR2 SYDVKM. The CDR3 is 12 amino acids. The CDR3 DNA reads TGTGCCAGCAGGGAGGCGTGGAGCGAGCAGTACTTC. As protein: CASREAWSEQYF.

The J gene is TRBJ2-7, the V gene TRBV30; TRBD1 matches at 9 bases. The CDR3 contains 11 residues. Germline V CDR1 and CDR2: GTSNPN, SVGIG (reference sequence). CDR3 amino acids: CAWDREGGQYF. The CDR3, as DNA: TGTGCATGGGACAGGGAAGGCGGGCAGTACTTC.

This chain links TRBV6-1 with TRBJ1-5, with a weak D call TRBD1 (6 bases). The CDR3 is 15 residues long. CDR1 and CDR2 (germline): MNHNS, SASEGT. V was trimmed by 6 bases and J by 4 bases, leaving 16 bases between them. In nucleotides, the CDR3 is TGTGCCAGCAGAGATGGACAGAGAACGAATCAGCCCCAGCATTTT. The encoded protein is CASRDGQRTNQPQHF.

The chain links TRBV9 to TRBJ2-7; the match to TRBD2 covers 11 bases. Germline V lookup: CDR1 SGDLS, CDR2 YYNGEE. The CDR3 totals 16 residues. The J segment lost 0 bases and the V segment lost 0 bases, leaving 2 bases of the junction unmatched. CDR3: CASSVGTSGFSYEQYF. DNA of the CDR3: TGTGCCAGCAGCGTAGGGACTAGCGGGTTCTCCTACGAGCAGTACTTC. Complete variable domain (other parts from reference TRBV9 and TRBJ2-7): DSGVTQTPKHLITATGQRVTLRCSPRSGDLSVYWYQQSLDQGLQFLIQYYNGEERAKGNILERFSAQQFPDLHSELNLSSLELGDSALYFCASSVGTSGFSYEQYFGPGTRLTVT.

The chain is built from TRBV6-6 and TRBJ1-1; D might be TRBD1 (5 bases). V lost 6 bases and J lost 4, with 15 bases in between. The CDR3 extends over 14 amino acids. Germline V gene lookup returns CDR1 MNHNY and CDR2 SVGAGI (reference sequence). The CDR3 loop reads CASSYFPGGTEAFF. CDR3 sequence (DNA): TGTGCCAGCAGCTATTTCCCCGGGGGCACTGAAGCTTTCTTT.

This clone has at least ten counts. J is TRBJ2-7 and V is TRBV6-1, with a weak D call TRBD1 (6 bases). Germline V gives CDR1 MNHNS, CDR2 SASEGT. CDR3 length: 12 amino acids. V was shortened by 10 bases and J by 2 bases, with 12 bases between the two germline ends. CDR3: CATHREPYEQYF. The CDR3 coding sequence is TGTGCCACCCACAGGGAGCCCTACGAGCAGTACTTC.

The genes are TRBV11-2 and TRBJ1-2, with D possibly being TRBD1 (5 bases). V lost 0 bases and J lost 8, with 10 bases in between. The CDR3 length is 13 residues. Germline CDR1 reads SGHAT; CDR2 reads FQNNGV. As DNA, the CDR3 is TGTGCCAGCAGCTTAGACCCGTGGGGGGGCTACACCTTC. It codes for CASSLDPWGGYTF.

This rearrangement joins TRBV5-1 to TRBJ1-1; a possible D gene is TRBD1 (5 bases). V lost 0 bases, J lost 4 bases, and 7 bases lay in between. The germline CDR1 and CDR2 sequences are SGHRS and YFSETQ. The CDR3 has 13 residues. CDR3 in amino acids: CASSLVGVTEAFF. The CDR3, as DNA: TGCGCCAGCAGCTTGGTGGGGGTCACTGAAGCTTTCTTT.

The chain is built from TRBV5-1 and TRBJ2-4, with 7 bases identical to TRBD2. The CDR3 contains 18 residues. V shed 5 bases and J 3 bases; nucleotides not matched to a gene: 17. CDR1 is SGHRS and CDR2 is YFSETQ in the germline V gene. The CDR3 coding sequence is TGCGCCAGCAGAAGGTTTGCGGGAGAGACGAATTACAAAAACATTCAGTACTTC. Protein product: CASRRFAGETNYKNIQYF.